This TCR beta chain comes out of a study of blood T cell repertoires in COVID-19. For the study at large: Whether acute or convalescent, the COVID-19 samples came from the United States, Italy and Spain. T cells, B-cell-depleted T cells, or PBMCs provided the cDNA or gDNA that served as material.

Methods used by the authors: Amplification with reference gene primers provided the estimates of nucleated cell counts. Assay used: immunoSEQ multiplex PCR; TCRdb lists only in-frame clones, some missing. The D gene and trimming were derived from the DNA, and the V and J assignments and clone size from that table. The sample lists about 75,000 clones, 88% occurring once. CDR1 and CDR2 from the germline V gene are MNHEY and SVGAGI. The CDR3 loop spans 14 amino acids. V lost 6 bases and J 4 bases, leaving 15 bases between the germline ends. The TCR was taken from a human donor in a cohort sampled during active COVID-19. The chain is built from TRBV6-5 and TRBJ2-5, with D possibly matching TRBD1 (6 bases). Sequenced: peripheral blood. The CDR3 region has the DNA TGTGCCAGCAGATCATACAGGGCCCCAGAGACCCAGTACTTC. It translates to CASRSYRAPETQYF.